This TCR beta chain originates from a study of blood T cell repertoires in COVID-19. Study as a whole: T cells, B-cell-depleted T cells, or PBMCs supplied cDNA or gDNA.

Libraries were prepared by immunoSEQ multiplex PCR; TCRdb keeps only in-frame clonotypes and omits some of them. This sample yields some 80,000 clones, of which over 60% are seen a single time; approximately 19% belongs to the top ten. Germline V lookup: CDR1 SGDLS, CDR2 YYNGEE. The CDR3 runs 14 residues. The trim removed 4 bases at V and 4 bases at J, leaving 4 bases unmatched. The receptor was isolated from a woman aged 80 or older with active or convalescent COVID-19. The chain links TRBV9 to TRBJ2-2, with 7 positions matching TRBD1. Input material: peripheral blood. The DNA of the CDR3 is TGTGCCAGCAGCAACGGACAGGTCACCGGGGAGCTGTTTTTT. Its translation: CASSNGQVTGELFF.